This TCR beta chain was recorded in a study of shared clonotypes between healthy human individuals (dated by TCRdb to 2018 to 2020). Notes on the research overall: The cohort included a few men and two women between 18 and 49 years of age. Per donor, three plates each were used for CD4 naive and CD4 memory, two for CD8 naive, and one for CD8 memory. To estimate repertoire size and how much clonotype sharing occurs between individuals, the study deeply sequenced the blood TCR repertoires of about five healthy adults. To increase sequencing depth and limit assay-specific biases, different laboratories used diverse techniques to prepare libraries and sequence TCR repertoires. Each donor's leukapheresis produced roughly between roughly 0.85 and 10 billion PBMCs.

On this clone: Its antigen target is currently unknown. No base-level quality is on record; no much larger clone is a single base apart.

TCR CDR3 regions were amplified from genomic DNA by multiplex PCR using the deep immunoSEQ assay. Extracted genomic DNA from each cell subset was distributed evenly across all wells of several immunoSEQ 96-well plates, and each plate was treated as a replicate. For sorted subsets, approximately 200 ng of genomic DNA, equivalent to roughly 30,000 T cell genomes, went into each replicate PCR. Purified libraries were quantified with a Qubit 3.0 fluorometer, sized on a Bioanalyzer 2100, and re-quantified with the KAPA Library Quantification kit. Each immunoSEQ 96-well plate was sequenced on its own single-read 150-cycle Illumina NextSeq 550 flow cell. The original methods were these. The immunoSEQ output contained only junctional sequences without quality scores, so filtering could not match that applied to full-length reads. To assign V/J genes and CDR3, sequences were annotated against IMGT germline references using PyIR, a Python wrapper for IgBLAST v1.9. Reads were filtered out if the reads had weak V/J assignments (E-value above 1e-6), no CDR3, stop codons, out-of-frame junctions, or ambiguous translated residues. A V3J clonotype was defined by an identical inferred V gene, J gene, and CDR3 amino acid sequence. The percentage overlap between two repertoires was calculated by dividing the number of shared unique clonotypes by the size of the smaller repertoire. Repertoire richness was assessed with RTK rarefaction, the Chao1 estimator, and Recon v2.1 estimates of unobserved clonotypes. Generation probabilities for all TCRbeta clonotypes obtained by the gDNA method from several donors were computed using OLGA. TCRdb stores this immuneACCESS table with in-frame sequences only. Part of the clones is absent; in the studies checked, under half of the shortfall reflects unresolved V genes, and no reason is known for the rest. V, J and clone size were drawn from that table, and D and trimming were deduced from the DNA. Across this sample there are some 500,000 clones, with roughly 95% seen only once. The top ten clones comprise about 0.059% of the sample.

Including cysteine and phenylalanine, the CDR3 has 15 amino acids. Left in the record is the CDR3 DNA by itself, 45 bases read in frame from the first base. Via the germline V gene, CDR1 is SGHDT and CDR2 YYEEEE. The V and J ends are trimmed by 4 bases and 0 bases, leaving 12 bases between them. Healthy HIV-negative adults with no recently reported acute infections or vaccinations were included as donors. Every donor was a Caucasian adult residing in Nashville, Tennessee, USA. Magnetic negative selection was used to enrich CD4+ T cells, after which naive cells were positively selected on CD45RA and the negative fraction became the memory subset. Blood was collected by leukapheresis, and PBMCs were isolated by Ficoll-Histopaque density gradient centrifugation and then cryopreserved in liquid nitrogen vapor phase. Analytical flow cytometry was used to check the purity and quantity of every magnetically sorted T cell population. Genomic DNA was isolated from each sorted fraction and quantified by UV absorbance on a Nanodrop 2000c.

What the study reported, not specific to this receptor: Larger estimated clonotype richness was generally found for naive subsets than for memory subsets. Only blood was sampled, and tissue TCR repertoires likely differ from those in blood. Pairwise subsampling indicated that sequencing depth was expected to affect the degree of clonotype sharing among donors. Across a few donors, about 4.5% of naive CD4, approximately 4% of naive CD8, 2% to 2.5% of memory CD4, and 0.3% to 0.45% of memory CD8 clonotypes were shared. Because the study included a small number of donors, the genetic and exposure-history diversity represented was limited. Even with the large sequencing depth, rarefaction of the sorted-subset datasets indicated that sequencing was incomplete. Higher generation probabilities were observed for clonotypes shared by all four sorted-subset donors than for non-shared clonotypes.

Rearrangement joined TRBV5-6 to TRBJ2-3, with the D gene not clear enough to name. The sequencing input was naive CD4+ T cells sorted from blood. This specimen's cell subset or site label, interpreted: CD45RA+ positively selected. This receptor was obtained from a woman younger than 45 in good health. CDR3 region: CASSLLGGSTDTQYF. The DNA is as follows: TGTGCCAGCAGCCTCCTCGGCGGAAGCACAGATACGCAGTATTTT.